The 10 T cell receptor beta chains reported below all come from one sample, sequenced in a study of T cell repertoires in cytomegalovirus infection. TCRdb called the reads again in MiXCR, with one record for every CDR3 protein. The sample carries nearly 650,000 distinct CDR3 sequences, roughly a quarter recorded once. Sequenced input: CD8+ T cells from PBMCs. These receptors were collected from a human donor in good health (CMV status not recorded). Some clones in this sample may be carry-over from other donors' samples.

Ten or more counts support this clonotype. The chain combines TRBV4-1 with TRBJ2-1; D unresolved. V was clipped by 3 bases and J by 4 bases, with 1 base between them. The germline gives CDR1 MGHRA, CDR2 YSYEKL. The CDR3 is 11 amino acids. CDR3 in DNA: TGCGCCAGCAGCCATTACAATGAGCAGTTCTTC. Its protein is CASSHYNEQFF.

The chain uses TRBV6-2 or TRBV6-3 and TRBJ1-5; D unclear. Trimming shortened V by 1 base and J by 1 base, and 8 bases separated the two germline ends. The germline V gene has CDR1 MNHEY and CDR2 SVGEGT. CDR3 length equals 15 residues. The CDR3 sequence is CASSYLKGSNQPQHF. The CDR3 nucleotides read TGTGCCAGCAGTTACTTAAAAGGGAGCAATCAGCCCCAGCATTTT.

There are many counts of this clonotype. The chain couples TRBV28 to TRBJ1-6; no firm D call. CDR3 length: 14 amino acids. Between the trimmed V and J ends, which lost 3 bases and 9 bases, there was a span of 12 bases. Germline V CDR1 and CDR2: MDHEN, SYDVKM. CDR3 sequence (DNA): TGTGCCAGCAGTTTTGAACAGTTGCGTTCACCCCTCCACTTT. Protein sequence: CASSFEQLRSPLHF.

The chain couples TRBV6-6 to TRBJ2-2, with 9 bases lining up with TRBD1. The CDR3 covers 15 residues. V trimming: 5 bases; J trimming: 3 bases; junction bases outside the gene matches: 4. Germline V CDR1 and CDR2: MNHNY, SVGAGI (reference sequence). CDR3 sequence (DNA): TGTGCCAGCAGTCCGACAGGGGGATACACCGGGGAGCTGTTTTTT. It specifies CASSPTGGYTGELFF.

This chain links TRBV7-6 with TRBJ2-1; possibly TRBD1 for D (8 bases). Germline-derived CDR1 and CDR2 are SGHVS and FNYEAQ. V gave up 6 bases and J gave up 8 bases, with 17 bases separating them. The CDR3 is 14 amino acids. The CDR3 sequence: CASSSLQGGDEQFF. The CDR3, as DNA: TGTGCCAGCAGTTCCCTACAGGGGGGGGATGAGCAGTTCTTC.

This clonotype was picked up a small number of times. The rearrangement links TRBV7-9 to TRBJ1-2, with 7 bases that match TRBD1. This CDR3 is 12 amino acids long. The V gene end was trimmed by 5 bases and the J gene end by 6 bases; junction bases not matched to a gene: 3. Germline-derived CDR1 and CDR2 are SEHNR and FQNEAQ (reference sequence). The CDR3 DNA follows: TGTGCCAGCAGCAAAGGGACAGATGGCTACACCTTC. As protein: CASSKGTDGYTF.

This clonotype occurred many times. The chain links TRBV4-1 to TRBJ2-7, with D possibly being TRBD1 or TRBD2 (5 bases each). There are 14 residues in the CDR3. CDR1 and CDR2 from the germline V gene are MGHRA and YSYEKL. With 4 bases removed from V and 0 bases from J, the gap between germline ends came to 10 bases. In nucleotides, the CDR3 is TGCGCCAGCAGCCGGGACGGTCTCTCCTACGAGCAGTACTTC. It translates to CASSRDGLSYEQYF.

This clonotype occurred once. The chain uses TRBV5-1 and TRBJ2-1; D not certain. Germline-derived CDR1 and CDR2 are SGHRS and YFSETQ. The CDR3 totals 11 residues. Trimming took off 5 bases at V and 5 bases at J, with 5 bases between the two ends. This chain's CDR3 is CASRANNEQFF. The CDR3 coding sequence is TGCGCCAGCAGGGCCAACAATGAGCAGTTCTTC.

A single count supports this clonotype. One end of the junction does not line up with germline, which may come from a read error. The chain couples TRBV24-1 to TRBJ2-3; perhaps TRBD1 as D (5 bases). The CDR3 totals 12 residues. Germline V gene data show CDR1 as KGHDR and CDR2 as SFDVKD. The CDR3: CATKGAGDTRYF. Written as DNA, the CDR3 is TGTGCCACCAAAGGGGCTGGAGATACGCGGTATTTT.

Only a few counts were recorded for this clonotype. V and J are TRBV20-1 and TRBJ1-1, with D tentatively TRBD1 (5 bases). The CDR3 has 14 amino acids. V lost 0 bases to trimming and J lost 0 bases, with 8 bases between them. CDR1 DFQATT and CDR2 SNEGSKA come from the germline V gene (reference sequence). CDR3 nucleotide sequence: TGCAGTGCTAGAGACCGACAGCTGAACACTGAAGCTTTCTTT. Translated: CSARDRQLNTEAFF.